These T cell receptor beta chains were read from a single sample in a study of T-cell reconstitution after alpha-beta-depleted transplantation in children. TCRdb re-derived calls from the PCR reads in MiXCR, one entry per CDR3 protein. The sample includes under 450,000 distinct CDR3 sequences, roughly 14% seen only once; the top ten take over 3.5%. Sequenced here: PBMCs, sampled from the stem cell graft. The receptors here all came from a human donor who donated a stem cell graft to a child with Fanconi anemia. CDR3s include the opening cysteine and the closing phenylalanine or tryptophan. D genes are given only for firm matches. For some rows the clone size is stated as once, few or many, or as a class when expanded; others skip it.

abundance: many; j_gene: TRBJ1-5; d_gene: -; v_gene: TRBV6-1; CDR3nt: TGTGCCAGCAGTGATGGGGACGGCGTTCAGCCCCAGCATTTT; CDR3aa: CASSDGDGVQPQHF
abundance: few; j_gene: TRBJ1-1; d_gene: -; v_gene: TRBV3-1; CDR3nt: TGTGCCAGCAGCCAATGGGGGGTGAACACTGAAGCTTTCTTT; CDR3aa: CASSQWGVNTEAFF
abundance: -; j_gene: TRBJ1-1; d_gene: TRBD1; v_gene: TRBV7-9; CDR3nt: TGTGCCAGCAGCTTAGCCAGACAGGGACTGAACACTGAAGCTTTCTTT; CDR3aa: CASSLARQGLNTEAFF
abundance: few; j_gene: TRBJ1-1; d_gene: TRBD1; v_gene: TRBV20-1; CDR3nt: TGCAGTGGGCAGGGGGAGGCTGAAGCTTTCTTT; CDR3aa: CSGQGEAEAFF
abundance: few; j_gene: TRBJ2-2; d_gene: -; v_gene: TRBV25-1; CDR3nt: TGTGCCAGCAGTGATTATATGGGGCTGTTTTTT; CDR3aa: CASSDYMGLFF
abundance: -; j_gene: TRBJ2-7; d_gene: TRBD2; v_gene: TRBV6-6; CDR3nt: TGTGCCAGCACTTTTAAGCGGGGTCGCGAGCAGTACTTC; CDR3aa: CASTFKRGREQYF
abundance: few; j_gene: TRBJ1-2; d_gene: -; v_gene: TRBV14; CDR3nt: TGTGCCAGCAGCGATTGGGGGCACTTAACTGGCTACACCTTC; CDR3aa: CASSDWGHLTGYTF
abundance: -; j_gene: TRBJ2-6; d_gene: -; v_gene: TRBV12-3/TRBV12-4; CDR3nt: TGTGCCAGCAGTTTCGTTATGGAGGACTCTGGGGCCAACGTCCTGACTTTC; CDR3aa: CASSFVMEDSGANVLTF
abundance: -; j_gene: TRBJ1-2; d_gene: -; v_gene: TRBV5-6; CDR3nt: TGTGCCAGCAGCTTCTCTCCTCGGGGGGGAAATGGCTACACCTTC; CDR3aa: CASSFSPRGGNGYTF
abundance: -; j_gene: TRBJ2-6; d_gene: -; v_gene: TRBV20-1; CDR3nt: TGCAGTGCTAGTGTTCTCTCTGGGGCCAACGTCCTGACTTTC; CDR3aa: CSASVLSGANVLTF
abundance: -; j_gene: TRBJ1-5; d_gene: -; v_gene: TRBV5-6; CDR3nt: TGTGCCAGCAGCTCTAGACGGAGTATCAGCTCCCAGCATTTT; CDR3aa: CASSSRRSISSQHF
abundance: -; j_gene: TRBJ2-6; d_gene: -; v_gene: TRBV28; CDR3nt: TGTGCCAGCAGCCCCGAACTGACCCTCTCTGGGGCCAACGTCCTGACTTTC; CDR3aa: CASSPELTLSGANVLTF
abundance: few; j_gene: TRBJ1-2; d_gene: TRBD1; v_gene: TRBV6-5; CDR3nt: TGTGCCAGCAGTCGACAGGGTAATGGCTACACCTTC; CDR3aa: CASSRQGNGYTF
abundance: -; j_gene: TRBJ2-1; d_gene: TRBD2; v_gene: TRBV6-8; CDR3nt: TGTGCCAGCGCTAGCGGGGGCCCCGACAATGAACAGTTCTTC; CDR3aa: CASASGGPDNEQFF
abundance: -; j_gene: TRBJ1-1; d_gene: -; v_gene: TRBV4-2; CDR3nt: TGTGCCAGCAGCCAAGAATGGGTGAACACTGAAGCTTTCTTT; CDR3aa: CASSQEWVNTEAFF
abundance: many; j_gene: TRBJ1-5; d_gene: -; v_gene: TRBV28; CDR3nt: TGTGCCAGCAGTTTATCAGGGGTCAATCAGCCCCAGCATTTT; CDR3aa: CASSLSGVNQPQHF
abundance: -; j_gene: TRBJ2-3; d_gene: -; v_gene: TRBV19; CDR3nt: TGTGCCAGTAGTATTCAGGCTCATGTGGGAGATACGCAGTATTTT; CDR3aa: CASSIQAHVGDTQYF
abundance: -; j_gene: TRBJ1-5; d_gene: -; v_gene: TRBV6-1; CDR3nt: TGTGCCAGCAGGCTTGGCCAGGGCAAAGATCAGCCCCAGCATTTT; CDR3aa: CASRLGQGKDQPQHF
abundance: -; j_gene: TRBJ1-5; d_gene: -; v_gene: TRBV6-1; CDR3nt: TGTGCCAGCAGGGACCGGGGAGGGGCGAGCAATCAGCCCCAGCATTTT; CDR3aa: CASRDRGGASNQPQHF
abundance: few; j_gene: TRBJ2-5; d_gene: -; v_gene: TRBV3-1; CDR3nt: TGTGCCAGCAGCCAAATAGAAGAGACCCAGTACTTC; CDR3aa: CASSQIEETQYF
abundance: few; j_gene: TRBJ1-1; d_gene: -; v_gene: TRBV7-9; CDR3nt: TGTGCCAGCAGCTTAGAAACTGGGCCCGCTCAGAAAACTGAAGCTTTCTTT; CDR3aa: CASSLETGPAQKTEAFF
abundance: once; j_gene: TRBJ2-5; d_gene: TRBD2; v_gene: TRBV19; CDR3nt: TGTGCCAGTAGTATAGCCCTAGCGGGGGCCCCGCTTCAAGAGACCCAGTACTTC; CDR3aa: CASSIALAGAPLQETQYF
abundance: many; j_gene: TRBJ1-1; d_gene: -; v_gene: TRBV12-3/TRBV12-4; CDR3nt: TGTGCCTCACACGCAAGTGTGGGGTCTGAAGCTTTCTTT; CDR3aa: CASHASVGSEAFF
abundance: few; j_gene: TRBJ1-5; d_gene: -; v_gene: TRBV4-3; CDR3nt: TGCGCCAGCAGCCAAGACCCATATCAGCCCCAGCATTTT; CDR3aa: CASSQDPYQPQHF
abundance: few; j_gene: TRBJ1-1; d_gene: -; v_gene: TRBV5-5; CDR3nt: TGTGCCAGCAGCTTGGAGGCCTCCGGGGTGGGGACTGAAGCTTTCTTT; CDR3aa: CASSLEASGVGTEAFF
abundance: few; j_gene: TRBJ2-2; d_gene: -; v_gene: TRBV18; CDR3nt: TGTGCCAGCTCACCGTTCGGGTCCACAAACACCGGGGAGCTGTTTTTT; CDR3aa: CASSPFGSTNTGELFF
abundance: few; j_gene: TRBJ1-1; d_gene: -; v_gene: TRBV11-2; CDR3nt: TGTGCCAGCAGCTTAGAGGGGGCGGACACTGAAGCTTTCTTT; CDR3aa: CASSLEGADTEAFF
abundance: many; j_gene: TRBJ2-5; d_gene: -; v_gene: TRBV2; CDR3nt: TGTGCCAGCAGTGAAGTAGGGATCCGAGAGACCCAGTACTTC; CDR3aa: CASSEVGIRETQYF
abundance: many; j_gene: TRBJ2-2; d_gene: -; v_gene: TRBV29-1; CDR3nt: TGCAGCGTCGGGGGACGGACAAACACCGGGGAGCTGTTTTTT; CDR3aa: CSVGGRTNTGELFF
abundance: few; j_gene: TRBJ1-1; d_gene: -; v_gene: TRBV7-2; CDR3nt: TGTGCCAGCAGCTTACTATCACAGGGCGGGACTGAAGCTTTCTTT; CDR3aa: CASSLLSQGGTEAFF
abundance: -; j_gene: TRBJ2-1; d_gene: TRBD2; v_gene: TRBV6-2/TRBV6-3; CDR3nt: TGTGCCAGCGGGAGGGGCGGGCAGCAGTTCTTC; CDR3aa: CASGRGGQQFF
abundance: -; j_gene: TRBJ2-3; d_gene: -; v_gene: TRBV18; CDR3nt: TGTGCCAGCTCACCGCAGTTAAGGGTGGATACGCAGTATTTT; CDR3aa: CASSPQLRVDTQYF
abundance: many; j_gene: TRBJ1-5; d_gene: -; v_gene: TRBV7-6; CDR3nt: TGTGCCAGCAGCTTAGGACAGAGGAATCAGCCCCAGCATTTT; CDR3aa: CASSLGQRNQPQHF
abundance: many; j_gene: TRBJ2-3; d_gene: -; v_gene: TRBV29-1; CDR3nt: TGCAGCGTTGAAGACATGTATTTT; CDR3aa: CSVEDMYF
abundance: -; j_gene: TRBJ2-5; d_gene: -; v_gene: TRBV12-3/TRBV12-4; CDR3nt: TGTGCCAGACCGGAGACAGCGATGTGGGTGGCCCAGTACTTC; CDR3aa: CARPETAMWVAQYF
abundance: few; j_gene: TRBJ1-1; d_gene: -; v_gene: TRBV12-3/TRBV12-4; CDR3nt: TGTACCAGCAGTTTATCGTCTGAAGCTTTCTTT; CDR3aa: CTSSLSSEAFF
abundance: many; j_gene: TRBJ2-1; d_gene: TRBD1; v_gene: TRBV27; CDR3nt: TGTGCCAGCAGTGGGGGGACAGGGTCGCAGTTCTTC; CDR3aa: CASSGGTGSQFF
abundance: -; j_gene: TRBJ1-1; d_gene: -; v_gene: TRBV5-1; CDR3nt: TGCGCCAGCAGCTACCAGACGAACACTGAAGCTTTCTTT; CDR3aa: CASSYQTNTEAFF
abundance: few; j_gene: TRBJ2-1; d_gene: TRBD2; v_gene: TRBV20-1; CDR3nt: TGCAGTGCTAGTCAGCCGGGACTAAAGTCCTACAATGAGCAGTTCTTC; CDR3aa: CSASQPGLKSYNEQFF
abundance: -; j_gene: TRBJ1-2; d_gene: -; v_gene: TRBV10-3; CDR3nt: TGTGCCATCAGTGAGGATCGGCCTGTCGGCTACACCTTC; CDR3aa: CAISEDRPVGYTF
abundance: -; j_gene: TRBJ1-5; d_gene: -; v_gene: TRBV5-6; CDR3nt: TGTGCCAGCAGCTTGAGCTCGAGGGGCAATCAGCCCCAGCATTTT; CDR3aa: CASSLSSRGNQPQHF
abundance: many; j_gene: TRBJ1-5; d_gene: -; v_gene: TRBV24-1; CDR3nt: TGTGCCACCAGTGAAAGGAGCAATCAGCCCCAGCATTTT; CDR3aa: CATSERSNQPQHF
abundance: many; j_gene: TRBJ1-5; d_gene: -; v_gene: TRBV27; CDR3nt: TGTGCCAGCAGTTTATCGGCAGGTCAGCCCCAGCATTTT; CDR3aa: CASSLSAGQPQHF
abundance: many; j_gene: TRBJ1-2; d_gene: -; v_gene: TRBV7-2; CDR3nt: TGTGCCAGCCGAGCGGGGCGCTCCTATGGCTACACCTTC; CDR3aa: CASRAGRSYGYTF
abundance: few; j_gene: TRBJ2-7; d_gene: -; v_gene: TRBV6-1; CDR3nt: TGTGCCAGCAGAGTTAGGAACCGGGGGGCCCTCGAGCAGTACTTC; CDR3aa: CASRVRNRGALEQYF
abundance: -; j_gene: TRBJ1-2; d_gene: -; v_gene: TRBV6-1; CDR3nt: TGTGCCAGCAGTGAAGCGAACAGTAACTATGGCTACACCTTC; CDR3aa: CASSEANSNYGYTF
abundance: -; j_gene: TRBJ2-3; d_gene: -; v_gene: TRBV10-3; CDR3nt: TGTGCCATCAGTGACCCTGGCGGCACTAGCACAGATACGCAGTATTTT; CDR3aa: CAISDPGGTSTDTQYF
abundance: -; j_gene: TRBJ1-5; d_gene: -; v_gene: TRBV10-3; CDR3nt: TGTGCCATCAGTGAGAGGGACTCCAAAGGTGATTTGAGCAATCAGCCCCAGCATTTT; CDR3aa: CAISERDSKGDLSNQPQHF
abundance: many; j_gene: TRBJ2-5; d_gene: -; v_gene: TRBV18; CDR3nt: TGTGCCAGCTCACCAGAGCGGGAGACCCAGTACTTC; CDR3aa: CASSPERETQYF
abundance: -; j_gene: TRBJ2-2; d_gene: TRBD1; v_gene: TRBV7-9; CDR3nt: TGTGCCAGCAGCCGTCAGGGGGCTCAGAACACCGGGGAGCTGTTTTTT; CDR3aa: CASSRQGAQNTGELFF
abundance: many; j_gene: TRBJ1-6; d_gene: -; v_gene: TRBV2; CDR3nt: TGTGCCAGCAGTAGGTCAAGGAATAATTCACCCCTCCACTTT; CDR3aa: CASSRSRNNSPLHF
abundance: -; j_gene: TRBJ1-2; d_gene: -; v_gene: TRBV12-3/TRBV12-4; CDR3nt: TGTGCCAGCAGTTTAGCAGGCCCTAACTATGGCTACACCTTC; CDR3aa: CASSLAGPNYGYTF
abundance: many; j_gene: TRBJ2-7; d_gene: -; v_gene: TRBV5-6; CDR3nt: TGTGCCAGCAGCTTGAACAGCCTCTACGAGCAGTACTTC; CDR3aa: CASSLNSLYEQYF
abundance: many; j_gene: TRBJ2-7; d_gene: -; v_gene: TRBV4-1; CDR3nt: TGCGCCAGCAGCCAAGATGACGCCAGCTACGAGCAGTACTTC; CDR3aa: CASSQDDASYEQYF
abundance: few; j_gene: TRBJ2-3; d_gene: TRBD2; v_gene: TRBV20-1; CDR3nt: TGCAGTGCTGCACCCGCGATACGCGGGGGGACAGATACGCAGTATTTT; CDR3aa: CSAAPAIRGGTDTQYF
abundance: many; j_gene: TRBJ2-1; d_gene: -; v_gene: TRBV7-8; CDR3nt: TGTGCCAGCAGCTTAGCGGCTTGGAATGAGCAGTTCTTC; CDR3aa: CASSLAAWNEQFF
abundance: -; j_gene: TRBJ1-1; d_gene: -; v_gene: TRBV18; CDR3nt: TGTGCCAGCTCAAAGGGCCGAGGGGACACTGAAGCTTTCTTT; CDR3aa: CASSKGRGDTEAFF